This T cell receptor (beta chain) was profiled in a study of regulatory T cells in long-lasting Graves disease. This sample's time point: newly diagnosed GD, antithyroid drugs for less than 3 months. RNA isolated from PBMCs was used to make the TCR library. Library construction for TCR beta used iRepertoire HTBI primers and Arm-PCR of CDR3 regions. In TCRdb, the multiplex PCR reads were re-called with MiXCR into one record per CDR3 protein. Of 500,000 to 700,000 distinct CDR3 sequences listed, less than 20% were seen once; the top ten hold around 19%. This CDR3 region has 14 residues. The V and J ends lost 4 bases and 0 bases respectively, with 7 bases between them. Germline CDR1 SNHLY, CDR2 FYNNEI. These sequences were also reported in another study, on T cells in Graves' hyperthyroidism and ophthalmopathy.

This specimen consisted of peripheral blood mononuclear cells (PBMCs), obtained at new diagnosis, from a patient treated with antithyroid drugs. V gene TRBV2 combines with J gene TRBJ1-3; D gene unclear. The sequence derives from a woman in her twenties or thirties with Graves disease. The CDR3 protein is CASSGLFSGNTIYF. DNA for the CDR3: TGTGCCAGCAGTGGTCTCTTCTCTGGAAACACCATATATTTT.